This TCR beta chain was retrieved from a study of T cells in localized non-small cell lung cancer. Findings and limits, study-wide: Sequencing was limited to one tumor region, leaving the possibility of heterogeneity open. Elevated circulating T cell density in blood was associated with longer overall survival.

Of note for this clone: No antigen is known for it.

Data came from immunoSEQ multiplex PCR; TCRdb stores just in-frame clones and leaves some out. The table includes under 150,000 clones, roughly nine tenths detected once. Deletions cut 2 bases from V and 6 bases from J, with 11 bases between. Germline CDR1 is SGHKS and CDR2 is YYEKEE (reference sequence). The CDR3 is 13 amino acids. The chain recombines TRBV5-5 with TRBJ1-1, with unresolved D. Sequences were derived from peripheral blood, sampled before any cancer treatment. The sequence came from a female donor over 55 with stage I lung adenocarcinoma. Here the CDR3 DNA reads TGTGCCAGCAGCTTTGCCTCGTGGGCTGAAGCTTTCTTT. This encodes CASSFASWAEAFF.